This T cell receptor (beta chain) derives from a study of post-analysis software for immune sequencing data. General observations from the study: Four or five TRBV segments were more frequent in patients than controls; TRBV5-6, TRBV5-1 and TRBV20-1 belonged to this group.

Concerning this clonotype: What it recognizes is unknown.

Germline assignment: CDR1 SQVTM and CDR2 ANQGSEA. V lost 6 bases to trimming and J lost 2 bases, with 13 bases between them. The CDR3 covers 13 residues. Carried by the TCR beta cDNA libraries were unique molecular identifiers. TCRdb used MiXCR to reprocess the PCR reads, holding one entry per CDR3 protein. The data hold hundreds of thousands of distinct CDR3 sequences, with around 50% observed a single time. The rearrangement links TRBV29-1 to TRBJ2-5; possibly TRBD2 for D (6 bases). This receptor was identified in a girl aged 5-17 years with multiple sclerosis. Sample: blood. The CDR3 region is CSVTGDSQETQYF. The CDR3 coding sequence is TGCAGCGTAACGGGGGACTCACAAGAGACCCAGTACTTC.